A selection of T cell receptor beta chains follows, all from one sample in a study of T cell changes during pregnancy in multiple sclerosis. The data were produced by immunoSEQ multiplex PCR, yet TCRdb's version contains in-frame clones alone and is incomplete. Here the sample spans about 27,000 clones, around nine tenths being singletons. The sequencing used CD8+ T cells from peripheral blood mononuclear cells, collected in the second trimester of pregnancy. The receptor source for this set is a female donor with multiple sclerosis, enrolled in a pregnancy study. CDR3s include the opening cysteine and the closing phenylalanine or tryptophan. A D gene is named only where the DNA matches it firmly. Size is stated for part of the rows, as once, few or many counts, or as a class when the clone is expanded.

>-|TRBJ2-2|TRBV27|-
CASSLSVRVNTGELFF
TGTGCCAGCAGTTTATCGGTCAGGGTCAACACCGGGGAGCTGTTTTTT
>TRBD1|TRBJ1-4|TRBV6-1|-
CASSDGTGSEKLFF
TGTGCCAGCAGTGACGGGACAGGGAGTGAAAAACTGTTTTTT
>TRBD1|TRBJ1-1|TRBV28|-
CASSLLDRVNTEAFF
TGTGCCAGCAGTTTGCTAGACAGGGTGAACACTGAAGCTTTCTTT
>-|TRBJ1-2|TRBV28|-
CASSLSPEGNYGYTF
TGTGCCAGCAGTTTATCCCCAGAGGGCAACTATGGCTACACCTTC
>-|TRBJ2-5|TRBV29-1|once
CSVDRGLEETQYF
TGCAGCGTTGATAGAGGACTCGAAGAGACCCAGTACTTC
>TRBD1|TRBJ2-2|TRBV5-4|once
CASSLRDRGNTGELFF
TGTGCCAGCAGCTTGAGGGACAGGGGTAACACCGGGGAGCTGTTTTTT
>TRBD1|TRBJ1-2|TRBV6-1|-
CASSEGTGWDGYTF
TGTGCCAGCAGTGAAGGGACAGGGTGGGATGGCTACACCTTC
>TRBD1|TRBJ2-7|TRBV30|-
CAWSPSAGDRWSEQYF
TGTGCCTGGAGTCCCTCCGCTGGGGACAGATGGTCCGAGCAGTACTTC
>TRBD2|TRBJ2-3|TRBV6-4|-
CASSDLAGGLDTQYF
TGTGCCAGCAGTGATCTAGCGGGGGGGCTAGATACGCAGTATTTT
>-|TRBJ1-2|TRBV10-2|-
CASIRSTEDYGYTF
TGCGCCAGCATACGTTCGACAGAAGACTATGGCTACACCTTC
>TRBD2|TRBJ2-1|TRBV30|-
CAWSPRLAGIYNEQFF
TGTGCCTGGAGTCCCCGTCTAGCGGGGATTTACAATGAGCAGTTCTTC
>TRBD1|TRBJ2-1|TRBV14|-
CASSQEGEGADNEQFF
TGTGCCAGCAGCCAAGAGGGCGAGGGGGCGGACAATGAGCAGTTCTTC
>-|TRBJ1-2|TRBV28|-
CASSLSASGWGPYGYTF
TGTGCCAGCAGTTTAAGTGCCAGTGGGTGGGGGCCCTATGGCTACACCTTC
>-|TRBJ2-1|TRBV7-6|-
CASSPSVADYNEQFF
TGTGCCAGCAGCCCCTCTGTAGCGGACTACAATGAGCAGTTCTTC
>-|TRBJ1-5|TRBV19|-
CASSENTENQPQHF
TGTGCCAGTAGTGAGAATACAGAGAATCAGCCCCAGCATTTT
>-|TRBJ2-3|TRBV7-2|-
CASSQLGLTVTPSTDTQYF
TGTGCCAGCAGCCAATTGGGCCTGACAGTCACTCCTAGCACAGATACGCAGTATTTT
>-|TRBJ1-5|TRBV30|-
CAWSVDSRQPQHF
TGTGCCTGGAGTGTTGACTCGAGACAGCCCCAGCATTTT
>-|TRBJ1-1|TRBV11-2|-
CASSLSAGTEAFF
TGTGCCAGCAGCTTGTCGGCAGGCACTGAAGCTTTCTTT
>TRBD1|TRBJ1-1|TRBV5-6|-
CASIPNGRQGMNTEAFF
TGTGCCAGCATCCCAAACGGTAGACAGGGGATGAACACTGAAGCTTTCTTT
>-|TRBJ1-2|TRBV14|-
CASSPISNYGYTF
TGTGCCAGCAGCCCTATATCTAACTATGGCTACACCTTC
>-|TRBJ1-2|TRBV25-1|-
CASGWEGYGYTF
TGTGCCAGCGGATGGGAGGGCTATGGCTACACCTTC
>-|TRBJ2-3|TRBV11-2|-
CASTPLAGALPDTQYF
TGTGCCAGCACCCCGCTAGCCGGAGCCCTCCCAGATACGCAGTATTTT
>TRBD1|TRBJ2-7|TRBV19|-
CASSQGEWHYEQYF
TGTGCCAGTTCACAGGGGGAGTGGCACTACGAGCAGTACTTC
>TRBD2|TRBJ2-1|TRBV7-4|once
CASSLDPRTSGGVRLDEQFF
TGTGCCAGCAGCTTAGATCCCCGGACTAGCGGGGGGGTTAGGTTGGATGAGCAGTTCTTC
>-|TRBJ1-2|TRBV27|-
CASSLRPGGGYTF
TGTGCCAGCAGTTTACGACCCGGGGGAGGCTACACCTTC
>-|TRBJ2-3|TRBV6-4|-
CASSVGRASTDTQYF
TGTGCCAGCAGTGTAGGGCGGGCCAGCACAGATACGCAGTATTTT
>-|TRBJ2-3|TRBV30|-
CAWDITDTQYF
TGTGCCTGGGACATCACAGATACGCAGTATTTT
>TRBD1|TRBJ1-1|TRBV5-3|-
CARRLRDRKNTEAFF
TGTGCCAGAAGGCTACGGGACAGGAAGAACACTGAAGCTTTCTTT
>-|TRBJ2-3|TRBV27|-
CASSLWSSADTQYF
TGTGCCAGCAGTTTATGGAGTTCCGCAGATACGCAGTATTTT
>TRBD1|TRBJ1-2|TRBV29-1|-
CSVEDNTIRRTGGWGYTF
TGCAGCGTTGAAGATAATACCATACGGCGAACAGGGGGCTGGGGCTACACCTTC
>-|TRBJ1-1|TRBV6-5|-
CASSSRQGGRNTEAFF
TGTGCCAGCAGTTCCCGGCAGGGTGGTAGGAACACTGAAGCTTTCTTT
>-|TRBJ1-4|TRBV21-1|-
CASSKRQILGTPNEKLFF
TGTGCCAGCAGCAAACGTCAAATCCTCGGGACACCTAATGAAAAACTGTTTTTT
>TRBD2|TRBJ2-3|TRBV6-5|-
CASSYSSGGSDTQYF
TGTGCCAGCAGTTACTCGTCCGGGGGGTCAGATACGCAGTATTTT
>TRBD2|TRBJ2-4|TRBV18|-
CASSRLTDSPSGGAMDIQYF
TGTGCCAGCTCACGACTTACCGACTCTCCAAGCGGGGGGGCCATGGACATTCAGTACTTC
>-|TRBJ1-5|TRBV27|-
CASRFSAGSNQPQHF
TGTGCCAGCAGGTTTTCAGCAGGGAGCAATCAGCCCCAGCATTTT
>TRBD1|TRBJ2-1|TRBV7-3|-
CASSPYRGYIDEQFF
TGTGCCAGCAGCCCTTACAGGGGTTATATCGATGAGCAGTTCTTC
>-|TRBJ1-1|TRBV11-2|-
CASSLGQGTVDTEAFF
TGTGCCAGCAGCTTGGGCCAGGGAACGGTGGACACTGAAGCTTTCTTT
>TRBD1|TRBJ2-1|TRBV5-1|-
CASSLARGPSYNEQFF
TGCGCCAGCAGCTTGGCCAGGGGGCCCTCCTACAATGAGCAGTTCTTC
>-|TRBJ1-1|TRBV6-5|-
CASSYGPGLMNTEAFF
TGTGCCAGCAGTTACGGACCGGGACTTATGAACACTGAAGCTTTCTTT
>TRBD2|TRBJ2-1|TRBV4-1|-
CASSRRFTSGAYNEQFF
TGCGCCAGCAGCCGACGGTTCACTAGCGGGGCCTACAATGAGCAGTTCTTC
>TRBD1|TRBJ1-5|TRBV4-1|once
CASSLRGQGRQPQHF
TGCGCCAGCAGCCTTCGTGGACAGGGGCGACAGCCCCAGCATTTT
>-|TRBJ2-7|TRBV4-3|-
CASSQEATGSYEQYF
TGCGCCAGCAGCCAAGAAGCGACGGGATCCTACGAGCAGTACTTC
>-|TRBJ1-2|TRBV6-5|-
CASSWGRFYGYTF
TGTGCCAGCAGTTGGGGGCGCTTCTATGGCTACACCTTC
>-|TRBJ1-2|TRBV4-1|-
CASTPRLGGLNYGYTF
TGCGCCAGCACGCCAAGATTAGGAGGGCTTAACTATGGCTACACCTTC
>TRBD2|TRBJ2-2|TRBV30|-
CAWRLAGGGNGELFF
TGTGCCTGGAGGCTAGCGGGGGGGGGTAACGGGGAGCTGTTTTTT
>TRBD2|TRBJ2-1|TRBV7-3|-
CASSRLAGANEQFF
TGTGCCAGCAGCCGACTAGCGGGGGCCAATGAGCAGTTCTTC